The rows below give T cell receptor beta chains drawn from one sample of a study of cytomegalovirus exposure and HLA in healthy donors. Sequenced by immunoSEQ multiplex PCR; TCRdb stores in-frame clones only, minus some. The sample yields 100,000 to 150,000 clones, roughly 80% seen once. The sequencing sample was made of PBMCs. These receptors were obtained from a male donor in good health and CMV-seronegative. Each CDR3 is given with its conserved first and last residue. The size of a clone is reported for some rows only, either as once, few or many, or as a class for expanded clones.

clone size	V gene	J gene	CDR3 protein
-	TRBV5-1	TRBJ1-3	CASHEGSGNTIYF
-	TRBV5-1	TRBJ1-1	CASSLVGGKEVNTEAFF
-	TRBV7-2	TRBJ1-1	CASSSIRQYEAFF
once	TRBV9	TRBJ2-3	CASSLMDISGTDTQYF
-	TRBV7-9	TRBJ1-4	CATQDKNEKLFF
few	TRBV30	TRBJ2-1	CAWSVGASGTRKRGFF
-	TRBV30	TRBJ1-2	CAWHPLRDSTSPGRGYTF
-	TRBV9	TRBJ1-4	CASSAWDRGILREKLFF
once	TRBV7-8	TRBJ2-1	CASSPRRVAGTINRGNEQFF
-	TRBV6-1	TRBJ2-2	CASSEVGGGTGELFF
-	TRBV6-5	TRBJ1-1	CASSSDRANTEAFF
-	TRBV27	TRBJ1-5	CASSFIGGTGGQPQHF
few	TRBV7-3	TRBJ1-6	CASSLDSSYNSPLHF
-	TRBV21-1	TRBJ2-4	CASSKGQVKTKNIQYF
-	TRBV5-4	TRBJ1-6	CASSYPGTAYNSPLHF
-	TRBV5-1	TRBJ1-2	CASSLLGPSTSYTF
-	TRBV2	TRBJ1-1	CASTRAEAFF
-	TRBV7-2	TRBJ2-7	CASSLDRTGEQYF
-	TRBV11-2	TRBJ2-7	CASRGTDPYEQYF
few	TRBV6-5	TRBJ1-2	CASSYGQGTLYTF
-	TRBV21-1	TRBJ1-1	CASSKDPGECMHTEAFF
few	TRBV5-1	TRBJ2-3	CASSSQGVTDTQYF
-	TRBV30	TRBJ2-1	CAWVLAGGYNEQFF
-	TRBV30	TRBJ1-3	CAWSVKGTGNTIYF
once	TRBV9	TRBJ2-2	CASSTPIAGGPTGELFF
-	TRBV28	TRBJ1-1	CASRDRGGTEAFF
few	TRBV7-9	TRBJ1-4	CASSLGGWEKLFF
-	TRBV6-5	TRBJ1-2	CASSPTGVPYGYTF
-	TRBV27	TRBJ2-7	CASSTGYSYEQYF
-	TRBV9	TRBJ2-1	CASSVATGSSVSYNEQFF
-	TRBV11-3	TRBJ2-7	CASSNLPGQGLNEQYF
-	TRBV27	TRBJ2-7	CASTTPRGESAYEQYF
-	TRBV5-6	TRBJ2-7	CASSLGAPTYEQYF
once	TRBV19	TRBJ2-2	CASSRLAGNTGELFF
-	TRBV6-5	TRBJ2-7	CASSKGGTGSYEQYF
few	TRBV6-5	TRBJ2-7	CASSYGTSAYEQYF
-	TRBV27	TRBJ1-5	CASSSSYSGTANQPQHF